The 21 T cell receptor beta chains below come from one sample, sequenced in a study of control samples from healthy donors and cancer patients (dated by TCRdb to the early 2020s). Library preparation employed the immunoSEQ multiplex PCR assay. Imported from immuneACCESS, the table was reduced by TCRdb to in-frame sequences with V and J called. These copies leave out some clones; in studies compared against another copy, an unresolved V gene accounts for under half, and the cause of the remainder is not known. Recorded for this sample are more than 95,000 clones; around 87% of them occurred a single time. The top ten clonotypes cover just under 3% of the sample. Sequenced: blood. The receptors were sampled from a man between 60 and 70 years old in good health.

The genes are TRBV18 and TRBJ1-5; 8 bases line up with TRBD1. Germline CDR1 and CDR2: KGHSH and LQKENI. Trimming removed 6 bases from V and 4 bases from J; junction bases left unmatched: 14. This CDR3 is 17 amino acids long. The CDR3 region is CASSGGQGWISNQPQHF. Here the CDR3 DNA reads TGTGCCAGCTCCGGCGGACAGGGATGGATATCAAATCAGCCCCAGCATTTT.

The chain combines TRBV28 with TRBJ2-1; TRBD2 aligns across 13 bases. CDR3 length: 15 amino acids. The J segment lost 6 bases and the V segment lost 5 bases, leaving 4 bases of the junction unmatched. CDR1 and CDR2 from the germline V gene are MDHEN and SYDVKM. The CDR3 DNA reads as TGTGCCAGCAGTCGAGGGACTAGCGGGGTCAATGAGCAGTTCTTC. As protein: CASSRGTSGVNEQFF.

In DNA, the CDR3 is TGTGCCAGCAGTCCGATGGACAGGGCCCACACTGAAGCTTTCTTT. The encoded protein is CASSPMDRAHTEAFF. The rearrangement links TRBV6-5 to TRBJ1-1; TRBD1 matches 8 bases. The germline gives CDR1 MNHEY, CDR2 SVGAGI. CDR3 length: 15 amino acids. J was trimmed by 3 bases and V by 5 bases; bases with no gene match: 8.

The chain recombines TRBV28 with TRBJ2-7; D is possibly TRBD1 or TRBD2 (7 bases each). The CDR3 loop spans 13 amino acids. Germline V lookup: CDR1 MDHEN, CDR2 SYDVKM. Trimming left V 6 bases short and J 6 bases short, with 15 bases between. The CDR3 nucleotides read TGTGCCAGCAGGCCAGGGGGGGGCTTCGAGCAGTACTTC. It specifies CASRPGGGFEQYF.

This clone was detected only a few times. This rearrangement joins TRBV6-5 to TRBJ1-1; D is possibly TRBD1 (5 bases). There are 15 residues in the CDR3. V dropped 6 bases and J dropped 1 base, with 15 bases sitting between them. CDR1 and CDR2 from the germline V gene are MNHEY and SVGAGI. CDR3 amino acids: CASRGTIQKNTEAFF. CDR3 bases: TGTGCCAGCAGAGGGACGATACAGAAGAACACTGAAGCTTTCTTT.

A single count supports this clone. The chain links TRBV7-3 to TRBJ1-1, with unresolved D. Germline V gene lookup returns CDR1 SGHTA and CDR2 FQGTGA. V was pared by 5 bases and J by 4 bases, with 11 bases between. The CDR3 runs to 13 residues. Here the CDR3 DNA reads TGTGCCAGCAGCGTAGGAGACGTCACTGAAGCTTTCTTT. Its protein product is CASSVGDVTEAFF.

V usage is TRBV7-9 and J usage is TRBJ2-7; 8 bases align to TRBD1. The CDR3 is 15 amino acids. The ends lost 5 bases at V and 4 bases at J; junction bases unmatched: 10. The V gene's germline CDR1 is SEHNR and CDR2 FQNEAQ (reference sequence). In DNA form, the CDR3 reads TGTGCCAGCAGCAATACGGGACAGGCGAATTACGAGCAGTACTTC. Translation: CASSNTGQANYEQYF.

This clone has just one count. The chain links TRBV27 to TRBJ1-4; unclear D gene. The ends were cut back, 2 bases at V and 7 bases at J, with 11 bases in the middle. The germline V gene encodes CDR1 MNHEY and CDR2 SMNVEV (reference sequence). The CDR3 runs 14 residues. CDR3: CASSLRSGAEKLFF. The CDR3, as DNA: TGTGCCAGCAGTTTAAGAAGTGGTGCTGAAAAACTGTTTTTT.

The chain recombines TRBV5-5 with TRBJ1-5; TRBD1 agrees at 7 bases. V trimming: 0 bases; J trimming: 4 bases; junction bases outside the gene matches: 7. This CDR3 is 16 amino acids long. CDR1 is SGHKS and CDR2 is YYEKEE in the germline V gene (reference sequence). CDR3 in DNA: TGTGCCAGCAGCTTGGGGACAGGTAATGGGAATCAGCCCCAGCATTTT. Translated, it gives CASSLGTGNGNQPQHF.

This clone turned up a few times. The V gene is TRBV5-1, the J gene TRBJ1-1, with a possible D match to TRBD1 (6 bases). The V gene lost 3 bases and the J gene lost 6 bases, with 15 bases spanning the gap. The germline V gene has CDR1 SGHRS and CDR2 YFSETQ. The CDR3 extends over 14 amino acids. This CDR3 is CASSSANKGAEAFF. CDR3 coding DNA: TGCGCCAGCAGCTCAGCCAACAAGGGGGCTGAAGCTTTCTTT.

This chain connects TRBV19 to TRBJ2-5; D perhaps matches TRBD2 (5 bases). The CDR3 consists of 16 residues. CDR1 and CDR2 (germline): LNHDA, SQIVND (reference sequence). V lost 5 bases, J lost 4 bases, and 20 bases lay in between. The CDR3 DNA reads as TGTGCCAGTAGTGTTCAAGGGAGTTTCCCGGGAGAGACCCAGTACTTC. Translation: CASSVQGSFPGETQYF.

The rearrangement uses TRBV7-3 and TRBJ2-7; 8 bases are shared with TRBD1. The ends lost 2 bases at V and 4 bases at J; junction bases unmatched: 4. Germline CDR1 reads SGHTA; CDR2 reads FQGTGA. This CDR3 has 14 residues. The CDR3: CASSLFQGAYEQYF. The CDR3 DNA reads as TGTGCCAGCAGCTTATTTCAGGGGGCTTACGAGCAGTACTTC.

The chain couples TRBV24-1 to TRBJ1-5; the match to TRBD1 covers 7 bases. Per the germline V gene, CDR1 is KGHDR and CDR2 is SFDVKD. The CDR3 runs 15 residues. Unmatched junction bases numbered 4, after V lost 4 bases and J lost 2 bases. CDR3 DNA: TGTGCCACCAGTGACGACAGGGACGGCAATCAGCCCCAGCATTTT. Amino acid sequence: CATSDDRDGNQPQHF.

This rearrangement joins TRBV5-6 to TRBJ2-3, with a weak D call TRBD2 (6 bases). CDR3 length: 15 residues. The germline V gene has CDR1 SGHDT and CDR2 YYEEEE. The V end lost 4 bases, the J end lost 6 bases, and 18 bases lay between the germline ends. This CDR3 reads CASSVGEVHADTQYF. The CDR3 DNA follows: TGTGCCAGCAGCGTAGGGGAGGTCCACGCGGATACGCAGTATTTT.

The chain has TRBV10-2 and TRBJ1-2, with TRBD1 identical over 7 bases. V shed 3 bases and J 5 bases; nucleotides not matched to a gene: 6. There are 14 residues in the CDR3. The V gene's germline CDR1 is WSHSY and CDR2 SAAADI. In DNA, the CDR3 is TGCGCCAGCAGTGACGGGCCAGGGGGATATGGCTACACCTTC. Residues: CASSDGPGGYGYTF.

The rearrangement links TRBV23-1 to TRBJ1-6; 8 bases are shared with TRBD1. TRBV23-1 qualifies as an ORF whose function is uncertain. The CDR3 is made up of 17 amino acids. Germline trimming cut 2 bases from V and 7 bases from J; bases unmatched to any gene: 10. The DNA of the CDR3 is TGCGCCAGCAGTCAACCGGGACAGGCCTCTATCAATTCACCCCTCCACTTT. Amino acid sequence: CASSQPGQASINSPLHF.

V gene TRBV27 combines with J gene TRBJ2-7; the D is unclear. With 2 bases removed from V and 6 bases from J, the gap between germline ends came to 2 bases. The CDR3 extends over 10 amino acids. The germline V gene has CDR1 MNHEY and CDR2 SMNVEV (reference sequence). CDR3 sequence (DNA): TGTGCCAGCAGTTTAGCCGAGCAGTACTTC. Residues: CASSLAEQYF.

The J gene is TRBJ1-4, the V gene TRBV27; 8 positions match TRBD1. The length of the CDR3 is 18 residues. The germline gives CDR1 MNHEY, CDR2 SMNVEV (reference sequence). V trimming: 3 bases; J trimming: 6 bases; junction bases outside the gene matches: 15. The CDR3 sequence: CASSFRIGQGGSYEKLFF. The CDR3 coding sequence is TGTGCCAGCAGTTTCCGCATCGGACAGGGTGGATCGTATGAAAAACTGTTTTTT.

About this clone: Other DNA sequences in this sample translate to the same CDR3. The chain links TRBV28 to TRBJ1-3; D is unresolved. CDR3 size: 13 residues. V was trimmed by 2 bases and J by 2 bases, leaving 4 bases between them. CDR1 is MDHEN, CDR2 SYDVKM, per germline. CDR3 nucleotide sequence: TGTGCCAGCAGTTTAGCCGCTGGAAACACCATATATTTT. Its protein is CASSLAAGNTIYF.

The chain recombines TRBV7-2 with TRBJ2-5; tentative D call: TRBD2 (5 bases). V gave up 0 bases and J gave up 2 bases, with 10 bases separating them. The CDR3 has 15 amino acids. From germline, CDR1 is SGHTA and CDR2 FQGNSA. In DNA form, the CDR3 reads TGTGCCAGCAGCTTAGCCAGGACTCTTCAAGAGACCCAGTACTTC. This sequence encodes CASSLARTLQETQYF.

This sequence joins TRBV3-1 (or the pseudogene TRBV3-2) and TRBJ2-7; D perhaps matches TRBD2 (7 bases). The CDR3 spans 14 residues. CDR1 and CDR2 (germline): LGHDT, YNNKEL (reference sequence). With 3 bases removed from V and 7 bases from J, the gap between germline ends came to 16 bases. CDR3 sequence (DNA): TGTGCCAGCAGCCAGGGGGGGCCCGGGAGGGAGCAGTACTTC. Its protein product is CASSQGGPGREQYF.